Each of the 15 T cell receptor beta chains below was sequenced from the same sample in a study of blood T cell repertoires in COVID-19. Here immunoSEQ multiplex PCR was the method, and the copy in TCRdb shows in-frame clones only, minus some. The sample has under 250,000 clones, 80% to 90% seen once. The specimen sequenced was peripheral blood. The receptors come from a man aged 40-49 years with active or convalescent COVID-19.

CDR3 sequence reads: CASSQGLAGGLFF. As DNA, the CDR3 is TGCGCCAGCAGCCAGGGACTAGCGGGAGGTCTGTTCTTC. J is TRBJ2-1 and V is TRBV5-1; TRBD2 agrees at 15 bases. Trimming took 4 bases from V and 15 from J; bases not matched to a gene: 5. CDR1 SGHRS and CDR2 YFSETQ come from the germline V gene. The CDR3 totals 13 residues.

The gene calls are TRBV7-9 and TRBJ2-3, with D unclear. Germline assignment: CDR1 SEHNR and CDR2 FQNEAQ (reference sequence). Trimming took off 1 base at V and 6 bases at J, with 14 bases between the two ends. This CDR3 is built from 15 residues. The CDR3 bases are TGTGCCAGCAGCTTAGTAAAAGCATGGGCGGATACGCAGTATTTT. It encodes CASSLVKAWADTQYF.

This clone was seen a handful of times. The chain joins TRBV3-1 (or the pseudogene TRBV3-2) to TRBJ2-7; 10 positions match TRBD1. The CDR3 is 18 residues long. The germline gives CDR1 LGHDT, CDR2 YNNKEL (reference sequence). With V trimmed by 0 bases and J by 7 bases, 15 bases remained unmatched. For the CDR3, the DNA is TGTGCCAGCAGCCAAGAGCGTGGGACAGGGGCCTCTTTGGGAGAGCAGTACTTC. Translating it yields CASSQERGTGASLGEQYF.

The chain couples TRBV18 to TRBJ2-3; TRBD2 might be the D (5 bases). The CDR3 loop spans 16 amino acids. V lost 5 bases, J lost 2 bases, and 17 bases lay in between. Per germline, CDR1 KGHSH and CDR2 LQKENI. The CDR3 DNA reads TGTGCCAGCTCAGGTCTAGCATCCTCACTCACAGATACGCAGTATTTT. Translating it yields CASSGLASSLTDTQYF.

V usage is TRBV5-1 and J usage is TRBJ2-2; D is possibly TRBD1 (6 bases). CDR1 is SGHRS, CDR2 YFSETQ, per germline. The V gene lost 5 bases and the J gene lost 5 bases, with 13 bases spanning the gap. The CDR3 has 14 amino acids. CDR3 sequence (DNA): TGCGCCAGCAGAGGGACATTGGGGACCGGGGAGCTGTTTTTT. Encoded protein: CASRGTLGTGELFF.

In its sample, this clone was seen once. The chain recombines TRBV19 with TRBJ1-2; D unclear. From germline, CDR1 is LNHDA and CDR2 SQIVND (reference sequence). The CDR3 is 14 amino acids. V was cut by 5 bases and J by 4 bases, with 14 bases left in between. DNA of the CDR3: TGTGCCAGTAGTGACCCGGGAGGGAGCTATGGCTACACCTTC. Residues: CASSDPGGSYGYTF.

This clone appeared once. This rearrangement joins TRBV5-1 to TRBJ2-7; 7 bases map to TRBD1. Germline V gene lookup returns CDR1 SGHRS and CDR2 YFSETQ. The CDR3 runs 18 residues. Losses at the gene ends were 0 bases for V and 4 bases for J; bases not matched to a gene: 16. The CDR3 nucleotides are TGCGCCAGCAGCTTGGGAGATTGGACGACAGGGAGAGGGTACGAGCAGTACTTC. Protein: CASSLGDWTTGRGYEQYF.

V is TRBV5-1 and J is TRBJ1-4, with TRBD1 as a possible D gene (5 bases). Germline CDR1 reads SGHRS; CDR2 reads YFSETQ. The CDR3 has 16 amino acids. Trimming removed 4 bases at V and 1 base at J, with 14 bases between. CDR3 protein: CASSVSNRGTNEKLFF. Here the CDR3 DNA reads TGCGCCAGCAGCGTGTCTAATAGGGGAACTAATGAAAAACTGTTTTTT.

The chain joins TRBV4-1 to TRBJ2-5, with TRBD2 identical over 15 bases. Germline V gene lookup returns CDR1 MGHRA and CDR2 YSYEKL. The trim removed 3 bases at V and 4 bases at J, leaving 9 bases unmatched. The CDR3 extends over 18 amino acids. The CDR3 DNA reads TGCGCCAGCAGCCACCAAAGGACTAGCGGGGGGGCTGGAGAGACCCAGTACTTC. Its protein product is CASSHQRTSGGAGETQYF.

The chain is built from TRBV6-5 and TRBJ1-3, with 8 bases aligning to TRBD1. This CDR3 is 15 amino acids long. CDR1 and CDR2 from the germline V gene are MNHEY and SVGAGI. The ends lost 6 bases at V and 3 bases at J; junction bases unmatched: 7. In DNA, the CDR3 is TGTGCCAGCAGGTCCCAGGGGGCGCTTGGAAACACCATATATTTT. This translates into CASRSQGALGNTIYF.

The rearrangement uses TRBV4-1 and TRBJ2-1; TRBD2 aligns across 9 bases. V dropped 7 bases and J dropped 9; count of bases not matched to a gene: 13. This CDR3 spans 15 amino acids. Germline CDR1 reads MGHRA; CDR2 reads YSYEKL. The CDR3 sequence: CASTRGSGSGGEQFF. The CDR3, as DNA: TGCGCCAGCACCCGCGGTAGCGGGAGCGGAGGTGAGCAGTTCTTC.

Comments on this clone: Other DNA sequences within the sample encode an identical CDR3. The DNA for the CDR3 is TGTGCCAGCAGCCAAGGGGGGGGGCGAACTGAAGCTTTCTTT. Its translation: CASSQGGGRTEAFF. The rearrangement joins TRBV3-1 (or the pseudogene TRBV3-2) to TRBJ1-1; tentatively, D is TRBD1 (6 bases). CDR3 length equals 14 residues. CDR1 is LGHDT and CDR2 is YNNKEL in the germline V gene (reference sequence). V gave up 1 base and J gave up 5 bases, with 11 bases separating them.

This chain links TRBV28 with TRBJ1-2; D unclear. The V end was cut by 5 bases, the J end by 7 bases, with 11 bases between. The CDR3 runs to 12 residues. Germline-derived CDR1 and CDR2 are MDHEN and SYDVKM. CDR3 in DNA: TGTGCCAGCAGTCTCGGGATTGGTGGCTACACCTTC. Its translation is CASSLGIGGYTF.

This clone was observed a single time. The CDR3 coding sequence is TGCGCCAGCAGCCCGCTCAGGGGGAGCGGGGGGGCCATAGATACGCAGTATTTT. This translates into CASSPLRGSGGAIDTQYF. The chain links TRBV4-1 to TRBJ2-3; 10 bases map to TRBD2. The CDR3 loop spans 18 amino acids. The V gene's germline CDR1 is MGHRA and CDR2 YSYEKL. V dropped 4 bases and J dropped 5; count of bases not matched to a gene: 15.

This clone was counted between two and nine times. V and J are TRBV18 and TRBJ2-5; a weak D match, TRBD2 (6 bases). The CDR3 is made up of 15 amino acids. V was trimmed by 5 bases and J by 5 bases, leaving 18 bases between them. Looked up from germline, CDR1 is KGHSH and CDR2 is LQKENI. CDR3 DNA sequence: TGTGCCAGCTCAGCCCCGGGCCCCCGGGGGGAGACCCAGTACTTC. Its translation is CASSAPGPRGETQYF. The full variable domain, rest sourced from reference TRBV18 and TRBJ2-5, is NAGVMQNPRHLVRRRGQEARLRCSPMKGHSHVYWYRQLPEEGLKFMVYLQKENIIDESGMPKERFSAEFPKEGPSILRIQQVVRGDSAAYFCASSAPGPRGETQYFGPGTRLLVL.